One T cell receptor beta chain is described in this entry. Its antigen remains unidentified. These data belong to a study of T cell responses to AZD1222 COVID-19 vaccine. Profiled with immunoSEQ multiplex PCR; TCRdb holds only in-frame clones, not every one. The data show 150,000 or so clones, with roughly 94% seen just once and 1% to 1.5% held by the top ten. This CDR3 comprises 17 residues. V shed 2 bases, J shed 4 bases, and the junction held 13 bases outside the gene matches. The germline V gene encodes CDR1 LNHNV and CDR2 YYDKDF (reference sequence). Findings and limits, study-wide: It should be noted that donors were predominantly white British and more often female, and clonal diversity was possibly underestimated. CD4 TCRs covered the whole spike, strongest at regions 160-218 and 743-854.

Source: peripheral blood, taken 28 days after the second AZD1222 dose. The chain uses TRBV15 and TRBJ2-7; 8 nucleotides match TRBD2. This receptor was obtained from an adult who received the AZD1222 COVID-19 vaccine. The CDR3 sequence: CATSRPGGRSGPYEQYF. CDR3 nucleotides: TGTGCCACCAGCAGACCCGGCGGGAGGTCCGGTCCGTACGAGCAGTACTTC.